This TCR beta chain was captured in a study of blood T cell repertoires in COVID-19. Turning to the study itself: COVID-19 samples, acute and convalescent, were from the United States, Italy and Spain. T cells, B-cell-depleted T cells, or PBMCs supplied cDNA or gDNA.

The CDR3 contains 13 residues. V was trimmed by 1 base and J by 2 bases, leaving 6 bases between them. In the authors' methods: Reference gene primer amplification gave nucleated cell count estimates. Using immunoSEQ multiplex PCR, the repertoire was profiled, and TCRdb retains in-frame clones only, with some absent. V, J and clone size derive from that table, while D and trimming were established from the DNA sequence. This table holds 380,000 or so clones, 88% found once. Grouping used clinical history reported by participants in a survey and questionnaire. V usage is TRBV12-3 or TRBV12-4 and J usage is TRBJ2-7; D unresolved. This clonotype was obtained from a woman aged 40 to 50 with acute COVID-19. Input material: PBMCs or T cells enriched from blood (not recorded which). The CDR3, as DNA: TGTGCCAGCAGTTTAGGCAGTCCCTACGAGCAGTACTTC. Translating gives CASSLGSPYEQYF.